This T cell receptor (beta chain) appears in the sequencing data of a study of T cell responses to AZD1222 COVID-19 vaccine. Study-wide results and caveats: Donors skewed white British and female; clonal diversity was possibly underestimated. Baseline seropositivity characterized only six or seven AZD1222 recipients. An increase in Spike-specific TCR breadth and depth was observed after two AZD1222 doses.

This clone was counted only a few times. The antigen is undetermined. The CDR3 has 11 amino acids. The germline gives CDR1 SGHTA, CDR2 FQGNSA. V lost 11 bases to trimming and J lost 4 bases, with 11 bases between them. Assay used: immunoSEQ multiplex PCR; TCRdb lists only in-frame clones, some missing. The sample records 130,000 to 150,000 clones, approximately 86% being singletons. The chain uses TRBV7-2 and TRBJ2-5, with D hard to call. Sequencing used peripheral blood, obtained 28 days after the second dose of the MenACWY control vaccine. The receptor was isolated from an adult who received the MenACWY meningococcal vaccine as a control. The CDR3 coding sequence is TGTGCCTCCTCTCCGGGAGAGACCCAGTACTTC. Protein product: CASSPGETQYF.